This T cell receptor beta chain was identified in a study of blood T cell repertoires in COVID-19. Study information: Sites across the United States, Italy and Spain contributed samples from acute and convalescent COVID-19. PBMCs, B-cell-depleted T cells, or T cells provided the cDNA or gDNA that made up the material.

This clone was seen only a few times. Original processing notes: Cell counts per sample came from amplifying reference gene primers. The table came from immunoSEQ multiplex PCR; TCRdb's copy has only in-frame clones and leaves some out. V and J calls and clone size are as listed in that table; D and trimming were resolved from the DNA. The sample has 250,000 or so clones; around 80% are singletons. The V gene end was trimmed by 1 base and the J gene end by 5 bases; junction bases not matched to a gene: 1. The CDR3 is 14 residues long. The V gene's germline CDR1 is SGHNT and CDR2 YYREEE (reference sequence).

This TCR came from an elderly woman with acute or convalescent COVID-19. V and J are TRBV5-4 and TRBJ2-1, with TRBD2 matching over 9 bases. Sequences were obtained from peripheral blood. The CDR3 here is CASSLLAGNNEQFF. The CDR3 DNA follows: TGTGCCAGCAGCTTGCTAGCGGGGAACAATGAGCAGTTCTTC.